The rows below give T cell receptor beta chains drawn from one sample of a study of T cells after yellow fever vaccination. MiXCR, applied by TCRdb to the 5' RACE reads, yields one record per CDR3 protein. The sample holds hundreds of thousands of distinct CDR3 sequences, 15% to 20% seen once. Specimen: PBMCs, collected 15 days after the yellow fever booster vaccination. These receptors were taken from a man between 25 and 39 years old who received the YFV17D yellow fever vaccine. Each CDR3 is given with its conserved first and last residue. D genes are given only for firm matches. Size tells how often a clone was seen (once, few, many) or the class of an expanded clone, and some rows leave it out.

d_gene	abundance	v_gene	j_gene	CDR3aa	CDR3nt
TRBD1	.	TRBV7-2	TRBJ1-6	CASSSRQGNSPIHF	TGTGCCAGCAGCTCTAGACAGGGAAATTCACCCATCCACTTT
.	few	TRBV10-2	TRBJ2-5	CASSEVGGQWYETQYF	TGCGCCAGCAGTGAGGTCGGGGGTCAGTGGTATGAGACCCAGTACTTC
TRBD1	.	TRBV28	TRBJ1-2	CASSLQGAGRYGYTF	TGTGCCAGCAGCTTACAGGGGGCCGGTCGGTATGGCTACACCTTC
TRBD1	.	TRBV7-2	TRBJ2-5	CASSLQGAETQYF	TGTGCCAGCAGCTTGCAGGGGGCAGAGACCCAGTACTTC
.	few	TRBV20-1	TRBJ2-3	CSARVGANTDTQYF	TGCAGTGCTAGAGTCGGGGCGAACACAGATACGCAGTATTTT
.	.	TRBV20-1	TRBJ2-2	CSALSGGHTGELFF	TGCAGTGCTCTCTCGGGCGGCCACACCGGGGAGCTGTTTTTT
TRBD1	.	TRBV6-1	TRBJ2-3	CASQPGQGISDTQYF	TGTGCCAGCCAGCCGGGACAGGGGATTTCAGATACGCAGTATTTT
.	.	TRBV6-2/TRBV6-3	TRBJ2-2	CASSPSRGGTGELFF	TGTGCCAGCAGTCCTTCCCGGGGTGGTACCGGGGAGCTGTTTTTT
.	.	TRBV4-3	TRBJ2-1	CASSQVRGPTEQFF	TGCGCCAGCAGCCAAGTGCGGGGCCCCACGGAGCAGTTCTTC
.	.	TRBV18	TRBJ1-4	CASSPERGTNEKLFF	TGTGCCAGCTCACCAGAAAGAGGGACTAATGAAAAACTGTTTTTT
.	many	TRBV27	TRBJ2-3	CASSLASRDTQYF	TGTGCCAGCAGTTTAGCTTCCAGAGATACGCAGTATTTT
.	few	TRBV14	TRBJ2-1	CASSQEQVIQFF	TGTGCCAGCAGCCAAGAACAGGTCATTCAGTTCTTC
.	few	TRBV9	TRBJ1-5	CASSVGNSNQPQHF	TGTGCCAGCAGCGTAGGGAACAGTAATCAGCCCCAGCATTTT
TRBD2	few	TRBV7-2	TRBJ2-1	CASIIRTSYNEQFF	TGTGCCAGCATTATCCGGACTAGCTACAATGAGCAGTTCTTC
.	few	TRBV11-2	TRBJ2-3	CASKDLSFSTDTQYF	TGTGCCAGCAAGGATCTCAGTTTTAGCACAGATACGCAGTATTTT
.	few	TRBV7-2	TRBJ2-3	CASSPRPDHTQYF	TGTGCCAGCAGCCCCAGACCCGATCATACGCAGTATTTT
.	.	TRBV7-2	TRBJ2-7	CASSLIGNSYEQYF	TGTGCCAGCAGCTTAATCGGAAACTCCTACGAGCAGTACTTC